These 19 T cell receptor beta chains were sequenced from one sample in a study of shared clonotypes between healthy human individuals (dated by TCRdb to the early 2020s). The protocol used for the library was the immunoSEQ multiplex PCR assay. As stored in TCRdb, this immuneACCESS dataset retains in-frame rearrangements with V and J assigned. A fraction of the clones does not appear; measured against another copy, unresolved V genes explain less than half of the discrepancy, and the remainder lacks a known reason. Recorded for this sample are around 690,000 clones; about 90% of them occurred a single time. The top ten clonotypes cover less than 40% of the sample. Sequencing used memory CD8+ T cells from PBMCs. The sample's cell subset or site label is to be understood as: CD45RO+ cells pooled with CCR7-negative TemRA cells. These receptors were obtained from a man aged 18 to 30 in good health. Some clones in this sample may be carry-over from other donors' samples.

In its sample, this clone was seen a few times. The chain has TRBV4-2 and TRBJ1-2; D possibly corresponds to TRBD1 (6 bases). In germline, CDR1 is LGHNA, CDR2 YNFKEQ. Trimming shortened V by 5 bases and J by 4 bases, and 14 bases separated the two germline ends. The CDR3 covers 14 residues. CDR3 amino acids: CASSVAGALYGYTF. The DNA of the CDR3 is TGTGCCAGCAGCGTCGCAGGGGCCCTCTATGGCTACACCTTC.

The V and J genes are TRBV7-9 and TRBJ2-5; D is possibly TRBD1 (5 bases). This CDR3 spans 17 amino acids. Deletions cut 4 bases from V and 5 bases from J, with 23 bases between. Germline CDR1 SEHNR, CDR2 FQNEAQ (reference sequence). The CDR3 bases are TGTGCCAGCAGCTACAACCAACGACCGGTGGGGCCGGAGACCCAGTACTTC. Protein: CASSYNQRPVGPETQYF.

Only one count was recorded for this clone. The rearrangement uses TRBV27 and TRBJ2-3; D uncertain. In germline, CDR1 is MNHEY, CDR2 SMNVEV (reference sequence). V was pared by 0 bases and J by 5 bases, with 6 bases between. The length of the CDR3 is 13 residues. This chain's CDR3 is CASSLSNGDTQYF. CDR3 DNA: TGTGCCAGCAGTTTATCCAACGGAGATACGCAGTATTTT.

The genes are TRBV11-2 and TRBJ2-1, with D unresolved. This CDR3 is 16 amino acids long. With 6 bases removed from V and 2 bases from J, the gap between germline ends came to 17 bases. Germline assignment: CDR1 SGHAT and CDR2 FQNNGV. The CDR3 DNA is TGTGCCAGCAGTCCAATCGCCGGGCGTACCTACAATGAGCAGTTCTTC. It translates to CASSPIAGRTYNEQFF.

The rearrangement links TRBV5-4 to TRBJ1-1; D is undetermined. Trimming cost V 5 bases and J 3 bases, with 17 bases left between them. CDR3 size: 15 residues. Germline CDR1 reads SGHNT; CDR2 reads YYREEE (reference sequence). The CDR3 coding sequence is TGTGCCAGCAGTCCTACCCGGGAGACCCACACTGAAGCTTTCTTT. As protein: CASSPTRETHTEAFF.

V is TRBV7-6 and J is TRBJ2-3, with D tentatively TRBD1 or TRBD2 (5 bases each). The CDR3 totals 15 residues. Germline V CDR1 and CDR2: SGHVS, FNYEAQ. The V gene lost 1 base and the J gene lost 2 bases, with 10 bases spanning the gap. The chain's CDR3 is CASSLGDLLTDTQYF. The CDR3 DNA reads TGTGCCAGCAGCTTAGGGGACCTTCTCACAGATACGCAGTATTTT.

The rearrangement uses TRBV27 and TRBJ2-1; the D gene is possibly TRBD2 (5 bases). V was shortened by 7 bases and J by 1 base, with 17 bases between the two germline ends. The CDR3 covers 16 residues. In germline, CDR1 is MNHEY, CDR2 SMNVEV (reference sequence). CDR3 nucleotide sequence: TGTGCCAGCACCACCACGGGGTACCCTTCCTACAATGAGCAGTTCTTC. Encoded protein: CASTTTGYPSYNEQFF.

This chain joins TRBV5-4 and TRBJ1-4; 7 nucleotides line up with TRBD1. The length of the CDR3 is 15 residues. The J segment lost 1 base and the V segment lost 4 bases, leaving 4 bases of the junction unmatched. In germline, CDR1 is SGHNT, CDR2 YYREEE (reference sequence). DNA for the CDR3: TGTGCCAGCAGCGTAAACAGGGGAACTAATGAAAAACTGTTTTTT. Translated: CASSVNRGTNEKLFF. Full variable domain (outside the CDR3, taken from reference TRBV5-4 and TRBJ1-4): ETGVTQSPTHLIKTRGQQVTLRCSSQSGHNTVSWYQQALGQGPQFIFQYYREEENGRGNFPPRFSGLQFPNYSSELNVNALELDDSALYLCASSVNRGTNEKLFFGSGTQLSVL.

V and J are TRBV6-4 and TRBJ1-2; TRBD1 matches 10 bases. Germline V gives CDR1 MRHNA, CDR2 SNTAGT. This CDR3 is built from 16 residues. V lost 2 bases to trimming and J lost 2 bases; unmatched junction nucleotides: 5. DNA of the CDR3: TGTGCCAGCAGTGACACACGGGACAGGGGAAACTATGGCTACACCTTC. It codes for CASSDTRDRGNYGYTF.

V is TRBV28 and J is TRBJ2-7, with unresolved D. This CDR3 contains 10 residues. Trimming stripped 1 base from V and 5 bases from J, with 0 bases between. The germline V gene has CDR1 MDHEN and CDR2 SYDVKM. CDR3 nucleotide sequence: TGTGCCAGCAGTTTATACGAGCAGTACTTC. Residues: CASSLYEQYF.

The table lists this clone with a count of one. The CDR3 DNA is TGTGCCAGCAGCTCTACCAGGGGGGAAACAAAAAACATTCAGTACTTC. This gives the protein CASSSTRGETKNIQYF. The chain recombines TRBV28 with TRBJ2-4; tentatively, D is TRBD1 (7 bases). V lost 6 bases and J 4 bases, leaving 19 bases between the germline ends. This CDR3 spans 16 amino acids. Germline CDR1 and CDR2: MDHEN and SYDVKM.

The chain links TRBV7-6 to TRBJ2-1; 11 nucleotides match TRBD2. The CDR3 loop spans 16 amino acids. The ends lost 1 base at V and 2 bases at J; junction bases unmatched: 1. The germline V gene encodes CDR1 SGHVS and CDR2 FNYEAQ. DNA of the CDR3: TGTGCCAGCAGCTTAGAGGGACTAGCGGCCTACAATGAGCAGTTCTTC. Translating it yields CASSLEGLAAYNEQFF.

Here the CDR3 reads CASSLVPEADTQYF. The CDR3 DNA reads as TGCGCCAGCAGCTTGGTCCCTGAAGCAGATACGCAGTATTTT. V is TRBV5-1 and J is TRBJ2-3; D ambiguous. Trimming took off 0 bases at V and 4 bases at J, with 9 bases between the two ends. The CDR3 has 14 residues. The germline V gene encodes CDR1 SGHRS and CDR2 YFSETQ.

CDR3 loop: CASSPHEGNTEAFF. CDR3 nucleotides: TGTGCCAGCAGTCCCCACGAGGGGAACACTGAAGCTTTCTTT. This chain uses TRBV28 with TRBJ1-1; D unresolved. Germline CDR1 reads MDHEN; CDR2 reads SYDVKM. This CDR3 has 14 residues. V lost 5 bases, J lost 1 base, and 11 bases lay in between.

The genes are TRBV6-6 and TRBJ2-7; D is perhaps TRBD1 or TRBD2 (5 bases each). The V end was cut by 0 bases, the J end by 6 bases, with 12 bases between. The CDR3 totals 14 residues. Germline V lookup: CDR1 MNHNY, CDR2 SVGAGI (reference sequence). CDR3: CASSYSPGPSEQYF. The CDR3, as DNA: TGTGCCAGCAGTTACTCGCCGGGACCCTCCGAGCAGTACTTC.

This clone was counted a single time. The J gene is TRBJ2-1, the V gene TRBV5-6, with D tentatively TRBD2 (6 bases). Per the germline V gene, CDR1 is SGHDT and CDR2 is YYEEEE. Between the trimmed V and J ends, which lost 4 bases and 7 bases, there was a span of 15 bases. The CDR3 contains 14 residues. The CDR3 DNA is TGTGCCAGCAGCCGGGGGAATCGTTGGAATGAGCAGTTCTTC. Translating gives CASSRGNRWNEQFF.

The V call is TRBV7-9, the J call TRBJ1-1; D is unresolved. With 9 bases removed from V and 11 bases from J, the gap between germline ends came to 16 bases. Per the germline V gene, CDR1 is SEHNR and CDR2 is FQNEAQ (reference sequence). The CDR3 spans 11 residues. CDR3 nucleotides: TGTGCCAGTAGGTCCCCGGGCAGTGCTTTCTTT. It is translated as CASRSPGSAFF.

CDR3 residues: CAISESTGGAYGELFF. The CDR3 nucleotides read TGTGCCATCAGTGAATCGACCGGTGGCGCATACGGGGAGCTGTTTTTT. This rearrangement joins TRBV10-3 to TRBJ2-2; D is ambiguous. The CDR3 spans 16 residues. Deletions cut 3 bases from V and 7 bases from J, with 18 bases between. Per the germline V gene, CDR1 is ENHRY and CDR2 is SYGVKD.

The chain has TRBV9 and TRBJ2-1; D is unresolved. V shed 6 bases and J shed 10 bases, with 23 bases lying between them. The germline gives CDR1 SGDLS, CDR2 YYNGEE. The CDR3 length is 15 residues. CDR3 sequence (DNA): TGTGCCAGCACCCCCGGGTGGACGCACGTCCGGGAGCAGTTCTTC. The encoded protein is CASTPGWTHVREQFF.